This TCR beta chain was recovered during a study of T cells in Graves' hyperthyroidism and ophthalmopathy (dated by TCRdb to about 2019). For the study in its entirety: Peripheral blood samples were taken at initial diagnosis, before any treatment was given. TCR Vbeta CDR3 sequencing of fewer than 150 peripheral blood samples (43 ophthalmopathy, roughly 72 hyperthyroidism and around 17 progressor patients) is reported in the paper. The study also compared thyroid tissue and blood T-cell repertoires from roughly six Graves' hyperthyroidism patients. To identify TCR V-J signatures that set the groups apart, the researchers used a discovery cohort of about a hundred patients, made up of around 42 with Graves' ophthalmopathy and about 60 with stable Graves' hyperthyroidism. Following sampling, methimazole starting at 30 mg daily was given to hyperthyroidism patients, and high-dose intravenous methylprednisolone was given to ophthalmopathy patients. Prospective prediction of ophthalmopathy was tested in an independent validation cohort of 18 to 20 hyperthyroidism patients and approximately 17 patients who later progressed to ophthalmopathy. The 100 or so discovery patients were divided at random into training and test sets in a 7:3 ratio. What the research found in general, with its limitations: During validation, the model predicted progression to ophthalmopathy a median of around 7 months ahead of onset, with approximately 71% sensitivity and 72% to 80% specificity. Ophthalmopathy was separated from stable hyperthyroidism by a 13 V-J signature model, with 87.88% sensitivity and about 81% specificity obtained in cross-validation and 80%/75% obtained in testing. Sample size was not statistically predetermined, and blinding of investigators to group allocation was not performed. Most expanded thyroid clonotypes (frequency above 0.001) were also detected in blood, suggesting blood repertoires may reflect thyroid immune responses.

The TCR beta CDR3 regions were amplified from the RNA transcripts. For the first round of RT-PCR on the TCR CDR3, the HTBI primer set was used together with the Qiagen OneStep RT-PCR kit. The libraries were constructed in a second round of multiplex PCR and then size-selected and purified. Sequencing of the libraries was done on an Illumina HiSeq2000 using paired-end 100 bp reads. Turning to the authors' computational methods: Raw data were processed with SOAPnuke, discarding reads with adapters, uncalled bases, mean Phred below 15, or no exact constant-primer or identifier match. COPE v1.2.5 was used to merge high-quality paired reads, and clonotypes were defined as unique nucleotide sequences. MiTCR v1.1 was used to align the clonotypes against IMGT TRBV, TRBD and TRBJ reference segments. The analysis was restricted to V-J combinations with a frequency above 0.0001, which together covered just over 99% of the repertoires. The TCS score was defined as F50 (clonal expansion) divided by E x V (chaos), with BLOSUM62-based TCRdist calculated between CDR3 peptides within each V-J. Welch's t-statistics and random forest reduced around 510 V-J features to roughly 13, which were used in a naive Bayes classifier (R e1071). Using fastp at Q25 and MiXCR, TCRdb reprocessed the public reads and kept productive beta chains. All rows with the same CDR3 protein become a single entry with the most common DNA and genes. TCRdb, rather than the study authors, made the V and J calls. This sample holds about 350,000 distinct CDR3 sequences; 17% were observed only once. The ten most abundant clones make up approximately 35% of the sample.

Of note for this clonotype: Its cognate antigen has yet to be identified. This may stem from a read error, because a much larger clone lies one nucleotide away.

Hyperthyroidism patients were newly diagnosed, had a disease duration of under 2 months, and were aged 18 to 65 years. The study excluded patients with uncontrolled infections, other autoimmune diseases, pregnancy or lactation. Diagnoses were based on clinical symptoms, serum thyroxine and TRAb, thyroid ultrasound and orbital computed tomography. Blood from progressor patients was collected at the time of first diagnosis with hyperthyroidism, before any ophthalmopathy symptoms had appeared. Ficoll-Paque density gradient centrifugation was used to isolate PBMCs from 8 to 10 ml of fresh peripheral blood. Patients classed as progressors first received a Graves' hyperthyroidism diagnosis and then went on to develop ophthalmopathy during follow-up. Total RNA was extracted using Trizol reagent, and RNA quality was assessed on an Agilent 2100 Bioanalyzer. Per the germline V gene, SGHDT is the CDR1 and YYEEEE is the CDR2. The CDR3, from cysteine to phenylalanine, totals 17 residues. Solely the CDR3 DNA is kept, with 51 bases framed from the first base. V lost 1 base and J lost 5 bases; the stretch between them is 19 bases long.

The V and J segments used are TRBV5-6 and TRBJ2-1; the D gene could be TRBD1 or TRBD2, each one agreeing over 6 bases. Sequenced sample: blood. The origin of this receptor is a woman aged 25 to 39 with Graves' hyperthyroidism that later progressed to Graves' ophthalmopathy. In nucleotides, the sequence is TGTGCCAGCAGCTTGTGGGTCGGGATGGGGGGCCACAATGAGCAGTTCTTC. This sequence encodes CASSLWVGMGGHNEQFF.